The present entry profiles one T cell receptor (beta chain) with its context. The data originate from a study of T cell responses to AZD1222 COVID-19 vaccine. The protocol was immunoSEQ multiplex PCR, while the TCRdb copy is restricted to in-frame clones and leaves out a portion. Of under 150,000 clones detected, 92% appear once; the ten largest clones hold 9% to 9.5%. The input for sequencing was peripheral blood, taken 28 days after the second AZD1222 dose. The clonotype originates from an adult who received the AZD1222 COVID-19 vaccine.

CDR3 region: CASSNGQGRSYTF. The CDR3 region has the DNA TGTGCCAGCAGTAATGGACAGGGTAGGAGCTACACCTTC. The chain combines TRBV27 with TRBJ1-2; 8 nucleotides match TRBD1. Per germline, CDR1 MNHEY and CDR2 SMNVEV (reference sequence). J gave up 9 bases and V 5 bases, and 8 bases lay outside the gene matches. The CDR3 contains 13 residues.